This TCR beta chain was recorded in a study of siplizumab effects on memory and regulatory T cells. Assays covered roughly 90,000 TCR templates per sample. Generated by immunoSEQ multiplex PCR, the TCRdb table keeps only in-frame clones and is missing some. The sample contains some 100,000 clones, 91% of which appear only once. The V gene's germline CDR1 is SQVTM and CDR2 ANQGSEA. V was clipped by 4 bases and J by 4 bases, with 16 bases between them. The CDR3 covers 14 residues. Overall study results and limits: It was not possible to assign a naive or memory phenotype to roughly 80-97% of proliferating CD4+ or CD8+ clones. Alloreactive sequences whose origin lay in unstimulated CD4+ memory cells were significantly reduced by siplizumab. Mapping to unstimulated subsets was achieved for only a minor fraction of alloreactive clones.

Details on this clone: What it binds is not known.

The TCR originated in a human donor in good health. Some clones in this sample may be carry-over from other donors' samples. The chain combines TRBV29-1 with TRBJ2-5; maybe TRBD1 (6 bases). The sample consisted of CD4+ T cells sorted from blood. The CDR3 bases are TGCAGCGTTGTTTATCCAGGGGCTGGAGAGACCCAGTACTTC. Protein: CSVVYPGAGETQYF.